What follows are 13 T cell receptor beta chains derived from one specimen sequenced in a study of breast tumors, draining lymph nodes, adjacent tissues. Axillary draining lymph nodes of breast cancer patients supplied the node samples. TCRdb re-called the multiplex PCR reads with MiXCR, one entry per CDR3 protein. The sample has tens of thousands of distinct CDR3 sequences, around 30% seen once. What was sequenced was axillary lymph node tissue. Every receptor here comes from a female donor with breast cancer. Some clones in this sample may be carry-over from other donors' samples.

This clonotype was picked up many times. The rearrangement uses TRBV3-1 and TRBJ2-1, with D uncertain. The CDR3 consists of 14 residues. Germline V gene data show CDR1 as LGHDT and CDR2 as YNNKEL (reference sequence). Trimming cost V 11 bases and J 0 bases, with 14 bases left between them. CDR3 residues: CAASRASSYNEQFF. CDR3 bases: TGTGCCGCCTCTAGGGCTAGCTCCTACAATGAGCAGTTCTTC.

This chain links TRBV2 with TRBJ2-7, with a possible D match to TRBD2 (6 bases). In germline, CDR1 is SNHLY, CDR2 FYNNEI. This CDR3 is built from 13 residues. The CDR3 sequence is CASGPATIYEQYF. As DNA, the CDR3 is TGTGCTAGCGGCCCAGCGACAATTTACGAGCAGTACTTC.

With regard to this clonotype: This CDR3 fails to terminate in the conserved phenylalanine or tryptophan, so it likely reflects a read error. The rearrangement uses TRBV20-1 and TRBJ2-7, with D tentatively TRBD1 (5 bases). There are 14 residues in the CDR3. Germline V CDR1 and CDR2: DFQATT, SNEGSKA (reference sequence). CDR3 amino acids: CSALKGPFSYEQYS. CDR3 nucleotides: TGCAGTGCTCTTAAGGGGCCCTTCTCCTATGAGCAGTACTCC.

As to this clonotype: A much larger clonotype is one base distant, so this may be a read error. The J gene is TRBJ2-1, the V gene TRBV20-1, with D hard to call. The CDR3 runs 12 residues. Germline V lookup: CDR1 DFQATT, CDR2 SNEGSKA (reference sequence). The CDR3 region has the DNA TGCAGTGCTAGAGAAGCCCCTCCAGAGCCGTTCTTC. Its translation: CSAREAPPEPFF.

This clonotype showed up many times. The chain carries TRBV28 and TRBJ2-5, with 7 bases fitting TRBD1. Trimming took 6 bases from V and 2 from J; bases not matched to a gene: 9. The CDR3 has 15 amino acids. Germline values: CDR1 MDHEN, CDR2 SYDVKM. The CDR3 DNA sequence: TGTGCCAGCAGACTACAGGGGTGGAGGCAAGAGACCCAGTACTTC. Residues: CASRLQGWRQETQYF.

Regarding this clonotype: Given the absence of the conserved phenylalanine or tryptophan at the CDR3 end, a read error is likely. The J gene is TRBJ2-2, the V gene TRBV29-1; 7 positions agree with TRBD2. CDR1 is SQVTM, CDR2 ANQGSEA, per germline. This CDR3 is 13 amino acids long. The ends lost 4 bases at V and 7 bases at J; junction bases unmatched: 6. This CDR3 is CSVGREGRGELFS. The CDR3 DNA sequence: TGCAGCGTTGGCAGGGAGGGTCGCGGGGAGCTGTTTTCT.

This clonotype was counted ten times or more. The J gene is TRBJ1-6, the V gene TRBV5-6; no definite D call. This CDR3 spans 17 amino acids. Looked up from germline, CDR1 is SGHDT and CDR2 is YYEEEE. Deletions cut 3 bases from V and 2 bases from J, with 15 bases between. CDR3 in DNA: TGTGCCAGCAGCTCCCCTCGGGGAGGCGCCTATAATTCACCCCTCCACTTT. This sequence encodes CASSSPRGGAYNSPLHF.

The CDR3 protein is CASSLARLSSETQYF. CDR3 coding DNA: TGTGCCAGCAGCTTAGCTCGGTTGAGCTCAGAGACCCAGTACTTC. The V gene is TRBV7-9, the J gene TRBJ2-5; no definite D call. This CDR3 spans 15 amino acids. Germline CDR1 and CDR2: SEHNR and FQNEAQ (reference sequence). V dropped 0 bases and J dropped 4 bases, with 12 bases sitting between them. Variable domain in full (rest from reference TRBV7-9 and TRBJ2-5): DTGVSQNPRHKITKRGQNVTFRCDPISEHNRLYWYRQTLGQGPEFLTYFQNEAQLEKSRLLSDRFSAERPKGSFSTLEIQRTEQGDSAMYLCASSLARLSSETQYFGPGTRLLVL.

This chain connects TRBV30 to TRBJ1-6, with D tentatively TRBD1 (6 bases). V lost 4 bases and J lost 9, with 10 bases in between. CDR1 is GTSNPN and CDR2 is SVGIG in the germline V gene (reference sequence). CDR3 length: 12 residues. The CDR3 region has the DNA TGTGCCTGGACAGGGGAAGGTTCACCCCTCCACTTT. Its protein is CAWTGEGSPLHF.

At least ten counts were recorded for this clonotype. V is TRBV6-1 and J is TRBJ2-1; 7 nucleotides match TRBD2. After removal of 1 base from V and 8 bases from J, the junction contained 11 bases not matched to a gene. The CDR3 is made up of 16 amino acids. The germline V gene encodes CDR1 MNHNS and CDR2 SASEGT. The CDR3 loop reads CASSEGGGVANHEQFF. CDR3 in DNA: TGTGCCAGCAGTGAAGGTGGGGGGGTAGCGAATCATGAGCAGTTCTTC.

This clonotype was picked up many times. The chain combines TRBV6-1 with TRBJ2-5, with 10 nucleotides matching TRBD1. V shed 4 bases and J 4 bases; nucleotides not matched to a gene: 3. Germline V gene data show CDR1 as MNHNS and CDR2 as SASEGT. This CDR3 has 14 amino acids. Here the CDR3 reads CASSVDRGRETQYF. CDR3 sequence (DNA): TGTGCCAGCAGTGTCGACAGGGGGCGAGAGACCCAGTACTTC.

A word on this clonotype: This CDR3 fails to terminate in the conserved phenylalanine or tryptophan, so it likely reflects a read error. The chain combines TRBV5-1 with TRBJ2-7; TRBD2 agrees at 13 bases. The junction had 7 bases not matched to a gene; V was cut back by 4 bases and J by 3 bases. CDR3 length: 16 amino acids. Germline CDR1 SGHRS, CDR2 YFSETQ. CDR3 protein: CASSKGLAGNFYEQYC. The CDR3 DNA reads TGCGCCAGCAGCAAGGGACTAGCGGGGAACTTCTACGAGCAGTACTGC.

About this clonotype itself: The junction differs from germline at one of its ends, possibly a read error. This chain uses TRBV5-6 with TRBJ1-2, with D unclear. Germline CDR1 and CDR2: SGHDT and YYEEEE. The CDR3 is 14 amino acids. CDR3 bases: TGTGCCAGCAGCTTGGCCGTGGACCTCTTGGGCTGCACCTTC. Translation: CASSLAVDLLGCTF. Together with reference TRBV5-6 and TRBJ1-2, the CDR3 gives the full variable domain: DAGVTQSPTHLIKTRGQQVTLRCSPKSGHDTVSWYQQALGQGPQFIFQYYEEEERQRGNFPDRFSGHQFPNYSSELNVNALLLGDSALYLCASSLAVDLLGCTFGSGTRLTVV.